This T cell receptor beta chain stems from a study of blood T cells in healthy people across ages. In each sample, at least 7 million PBMCs were isolated. A second PCR of 7 to 11 cycles used a sample-barcoded 5' primer and a J-beta primer mix. With 12 random nucleotides, a template-switch adaptor tagged each individual cDNA molecule. From the 5' RACE reads, TCRdb called clonotypes with MiXCR, one entry per CDR3 protein. The sample includes roughly 680,000 distinct CDR3 sequences, around 49% of them seen just once. The CDR3 runs 21 residues. Germline-derived CDR1 and CDR2 are DFQATT and SNEGSKA (reference sequence). The V segment lost 4 bases and the J segment 1 base; nucleotides outside the gene matches: 20. General study points: Correlation between TCR beta diversity and naive T cell percentage was strong.

This clonotype turned up a few times. Its specificity is not known. The chain is built from TRBV20-1 and TRBJ2-1; TRBD2 matches at 12 bases. Sequencing input: blood. This TCR was sampled from a woman aged 55-69 years in good health. Here the CDR3 DNA reads TGCAGTGCTAAAAAGCTCGACCCCCTAGCGGGAGGGATGGGATCCTACAATGAGCAGTTCTTC. This sequence encodes CSAKKLDPLAGGMGSYNEQFF.